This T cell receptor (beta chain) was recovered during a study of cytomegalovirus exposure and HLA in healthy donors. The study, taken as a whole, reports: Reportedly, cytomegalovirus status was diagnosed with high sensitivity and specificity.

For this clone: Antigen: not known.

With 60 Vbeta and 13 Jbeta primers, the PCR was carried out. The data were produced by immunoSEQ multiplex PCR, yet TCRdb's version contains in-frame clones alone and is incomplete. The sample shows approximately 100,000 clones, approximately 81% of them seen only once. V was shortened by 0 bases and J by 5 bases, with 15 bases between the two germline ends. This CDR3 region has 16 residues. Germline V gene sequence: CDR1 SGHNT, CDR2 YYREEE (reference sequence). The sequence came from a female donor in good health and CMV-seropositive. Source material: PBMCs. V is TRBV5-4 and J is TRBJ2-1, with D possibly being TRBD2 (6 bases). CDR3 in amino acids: CASSLGGVRGNNEQFF. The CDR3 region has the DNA TGTGCCAGCAGCTTGGGCGGGGTACGTGGAAACAATGAGCAGTTCTTC. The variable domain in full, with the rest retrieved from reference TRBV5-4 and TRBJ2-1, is ETGVTQSPTHLIKTRGQQVTLRCSSQSGHNTVSWYQQALGQGPQFIFQYYREEENGRGNFPPRFSGLQFPNYSSELNVNALELDDSALYLCASSLGGVRGNNEQFFGPGTRLTVL.